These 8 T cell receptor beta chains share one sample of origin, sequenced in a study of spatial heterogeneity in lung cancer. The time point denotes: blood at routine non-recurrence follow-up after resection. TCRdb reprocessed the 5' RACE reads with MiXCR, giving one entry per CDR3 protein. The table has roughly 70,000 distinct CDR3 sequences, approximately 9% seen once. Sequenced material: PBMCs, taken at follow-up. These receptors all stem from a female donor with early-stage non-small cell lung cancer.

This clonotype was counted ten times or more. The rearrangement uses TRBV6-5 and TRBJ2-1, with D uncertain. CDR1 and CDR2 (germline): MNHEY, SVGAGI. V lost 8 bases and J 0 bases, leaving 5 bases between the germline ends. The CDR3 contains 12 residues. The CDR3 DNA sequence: TGTGCCAGCTTTAGCTCCTACAATGAGCAGTTCTTC. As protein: CASFSSYNEQFF.

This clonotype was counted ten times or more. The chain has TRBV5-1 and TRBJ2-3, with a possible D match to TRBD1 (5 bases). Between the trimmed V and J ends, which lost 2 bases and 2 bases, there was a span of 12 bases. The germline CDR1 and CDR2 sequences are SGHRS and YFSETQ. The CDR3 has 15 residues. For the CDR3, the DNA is TGCGCCAGCAGCTTACTACAGGAAAACACAGATACGCAGTATTTT. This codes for CASSLLQENTDTQYF.

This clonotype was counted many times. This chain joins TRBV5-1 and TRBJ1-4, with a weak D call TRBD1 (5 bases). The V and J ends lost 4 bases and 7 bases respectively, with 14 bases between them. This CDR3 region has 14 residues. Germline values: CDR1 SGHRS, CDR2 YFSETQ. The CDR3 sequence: CASSPRARGEKLFF. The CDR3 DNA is TGCGCCAGCAGCCCCAGGGCCCGGGGTGAAAAACTGTTTTTT.

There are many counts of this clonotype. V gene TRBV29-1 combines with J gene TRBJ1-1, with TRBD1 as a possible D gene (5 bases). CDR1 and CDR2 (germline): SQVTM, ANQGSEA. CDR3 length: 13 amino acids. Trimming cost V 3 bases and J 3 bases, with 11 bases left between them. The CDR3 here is CSVDRGGDTEAFF. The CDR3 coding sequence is TGCAGCGTTGATCGCGGGGGAGACACTGAAGCTTTCTTT.

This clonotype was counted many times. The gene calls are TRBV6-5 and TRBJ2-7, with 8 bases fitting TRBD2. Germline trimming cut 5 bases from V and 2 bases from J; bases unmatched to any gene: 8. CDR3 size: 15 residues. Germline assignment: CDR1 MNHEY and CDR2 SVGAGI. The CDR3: CASSAREGTTYEQYF. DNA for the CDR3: TGTGCCAGCAGTGCCCGGGAGGGGACCACCTACGAGCAGTACTTC.

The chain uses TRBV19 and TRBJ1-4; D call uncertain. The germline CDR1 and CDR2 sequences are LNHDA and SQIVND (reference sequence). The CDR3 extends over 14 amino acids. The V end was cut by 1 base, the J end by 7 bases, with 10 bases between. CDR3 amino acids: CASSIGGRFEKLFF. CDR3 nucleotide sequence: TGTGCCAGTAGTATAGGAGGGCGGTTTGAAAAACTGTTTTTT.

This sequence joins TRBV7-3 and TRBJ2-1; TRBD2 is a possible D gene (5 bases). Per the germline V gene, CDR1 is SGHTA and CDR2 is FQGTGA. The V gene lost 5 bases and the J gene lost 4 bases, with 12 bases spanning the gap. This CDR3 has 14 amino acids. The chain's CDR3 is CASSPSGFYNEQFF. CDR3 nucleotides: TGTGCCAGCAGCCCATCGGGGTTTTACAATGAGCAGTTCTTC.

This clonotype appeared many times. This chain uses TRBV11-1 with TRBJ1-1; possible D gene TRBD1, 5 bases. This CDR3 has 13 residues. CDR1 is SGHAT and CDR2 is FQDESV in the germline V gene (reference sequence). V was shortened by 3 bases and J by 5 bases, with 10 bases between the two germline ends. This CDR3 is CASSLGGKTEAFF. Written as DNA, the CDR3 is TGTGCCAGCAGCTTGGGGGGGAAAACTGAAGCTTTCTTT.